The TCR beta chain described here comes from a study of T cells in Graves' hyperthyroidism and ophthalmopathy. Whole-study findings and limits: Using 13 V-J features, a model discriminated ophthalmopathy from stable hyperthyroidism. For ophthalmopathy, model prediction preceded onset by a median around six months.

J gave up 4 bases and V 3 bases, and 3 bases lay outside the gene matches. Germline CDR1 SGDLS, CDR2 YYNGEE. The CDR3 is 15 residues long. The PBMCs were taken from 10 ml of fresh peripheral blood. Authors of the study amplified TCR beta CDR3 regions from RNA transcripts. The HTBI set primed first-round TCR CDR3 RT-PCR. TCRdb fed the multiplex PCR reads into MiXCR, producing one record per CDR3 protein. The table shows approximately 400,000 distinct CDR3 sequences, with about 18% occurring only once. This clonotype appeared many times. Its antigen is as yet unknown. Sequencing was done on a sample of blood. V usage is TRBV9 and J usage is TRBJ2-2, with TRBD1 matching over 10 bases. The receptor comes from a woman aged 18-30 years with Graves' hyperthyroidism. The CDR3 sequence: CASSGGTGVTGELFF. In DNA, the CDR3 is TGTGCCAGCAGCGGGGGGACAGGGGTCACCGGGGAGCTGTTTTTT.